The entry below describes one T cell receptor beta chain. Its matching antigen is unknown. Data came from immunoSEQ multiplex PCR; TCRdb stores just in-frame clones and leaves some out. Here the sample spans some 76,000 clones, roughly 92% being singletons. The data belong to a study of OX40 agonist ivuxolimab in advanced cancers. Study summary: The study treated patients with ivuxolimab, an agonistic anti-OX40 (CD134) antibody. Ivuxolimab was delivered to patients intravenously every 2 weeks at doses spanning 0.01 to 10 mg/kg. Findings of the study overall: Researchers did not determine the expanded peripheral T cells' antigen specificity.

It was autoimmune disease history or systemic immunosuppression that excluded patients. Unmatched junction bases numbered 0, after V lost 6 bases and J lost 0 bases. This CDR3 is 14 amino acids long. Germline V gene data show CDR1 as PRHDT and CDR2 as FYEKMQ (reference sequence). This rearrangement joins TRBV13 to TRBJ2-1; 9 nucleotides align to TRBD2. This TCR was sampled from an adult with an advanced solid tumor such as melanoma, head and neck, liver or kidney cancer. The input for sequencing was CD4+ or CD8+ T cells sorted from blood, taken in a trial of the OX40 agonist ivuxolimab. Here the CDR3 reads CASSSGGSYNEQFF. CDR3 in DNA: TGTGCCAGCAGTAGCGGGGGCTCCTACAATGAGCAGTTCTTC.